A single sample gave rise to the 27 T cell receptor beta chains below, sequenced in a study of graft-versus-host responses after intestinal transplantation. Data came from immunoSEQ multiplex PCR; TCRdb stores just in-frame clones and leaves some out. The sample consists of fewer than 30,000 clones, 75% to 90% of them appearing once. Source: PBMCs, taken approximately 450 days after intestinal transplant. Source of these receptors: a human patient who received an intestinal transplant, so some T cells may come from the graft donor.

The CDR3 protein is CASSVVASQLAGDTQYF. The CDR3 nucleotides read TGTGCCAGCAGCGTAGTGGCCTCCCAACTCGCCGGGGATACGCAGTATTTT. The rearrangement joins TRBV9 to TRBJ2-3; D is ambiguous. In germline, CDR1 is SGDLS, CDR2 YYNGEE. The CDR3 has 17 amino acids. Trimming took 0 bases from V and 6 from J, leaving 20 bases between them.

The rearrangement links TRBV6-5 to TRBJ2-7; D not resolved. Trimming cost V 2 bases and J 0 bases, with 8 bases left between them. Germline CDR1 is MNHEY and CDR2 is SVGAGI. This CDR3 has 14 amino acids. The CDR3 reads CASSYSGSSYEQYF. The CDR3 nucleotides read TGTGCCAGCAGTTACAGTGGGTCCTCCTACGAGCAGTACTTC.

The chain has TRBV6-5 and TRBJ2-7; D call uncertain. The V end lost 2 bases, the J end lost 2 bases, and 10 bases lay between the germline ends. The CDR3 loop spans 14 amino acids. Looked up from germline, CDR1 is MNHEY and CDR2 is SVGAGI. The CDR3 sequence: CASSYTTAPYEQYF. The CDR3 DNA follows: TGTGCCAGCAGTTACACGACGGCGCCCTACGAGCAGTACTTC.

The genes are TRBV4-1 and TRBJ2-3, with a possible D match to TRBD2 (5 bases). The V and J ends lost 4 bases and 6 bases respectively, with 11 bases between them. The CDR3 has 13 amino acids. From germline, CDR1 is MGHRA and CDR2 YSYEKL. Here the CDR3 reads CASSPYGVDTQYF. CDR3 coding DNA: TGCGCCAGCAGCCCCTACGGGGTGGATACGCAGTATTTT.

The chain joins TRBV2 to TRBJ2-2; TRBD1 agrees at 11 bases. J gave up 2 bases and V 6 bases, and 8 bases lay outside the gene matches. The CDR3 is 17 amino acids. CDR1 is SNHLY, CDR2 FYNNEI, per germline. CDR3 sequence (DNA): TGTGCCAGCAGCCCTAGGACAGGGGGCGTAAACACCGGGGAGCTGTTTTTT. Its protein product is CASSPRTGGVNTGELFF.

The chain combines TRBV6-6 with TRBJ1-1; D unclear. Trimming removed 6 bases from V and 1 base from J, with 9 bases in between. The CDR3 is made up of 13 amino acids. In germline, CDR1 is MNHNY, CDR2 SVGAGI (reference sequence). The CDR3 sequence: CASRSDGNTEAFF. CDR3 DNA sequence: TGTGCCAGCAGGTCGGACGGGAACACTGAAGCTTTCTTT.

The V gene is TRBV5-5, the J gene TRBJ2-1; weak D call: TRBD1 (6 bases). Trimming pared 0 bases from V and 14 bases from J, leaving 9 bases between. The CDR3 extends over 11 amino acids. CDR1 and CDR2 from the germline V gene are SGHKS and YYEKEE (reference sequence). The CDR3 nucleotides read TGTGCCAGCAGCTTGGTGGCAGGGGAGTTCTTC. Residues: CASSLVAGEFF.

The V gene is TRBV7-2, the J gene TRBJ1-5, with a tentative D call TRBD1 (6 bases). Germline CDR1 reads SGHTA; CDR2 reads FQGNSA. The V and J ends lost 0 bases and 3 bases respectively, with 9 bases between them. This CDR3 has 15 residues. CDR3 residues: CASSLATGFNQPQHF. The CDR3 nucleotides are TGTGCCAGCAGCTTAGCGACAGGTTTCAATCAGCCCCAGCATTTT.

V usage is TRBV5-1 and J usage is TRBJ2-3; D is unclear. The CDR3 extends over 14 amino acids. From germline, CDR1 is SGHRS and CDR2 YFSETQ. The V end lost 6 bases, the J end lost 4 bases, and 15 bases lay between the germline ends. The CDR3 coding sequence is TGCGCCAGCAATAAGGACGTCGCTGCAGATACGCAGTATTTT. It yields the protein CASNKDVAADTQYF. The variable domain in full, with the rest retrieved from reference TRBV5-1 and TRBJ2-3, is KAGVTQTPRYLIKTRGQQVTLSCSPISGHRSVSWYQQTPGQGLQFLFEYFSETQRNKGNFPGRFSGRQFSNSRSEMNVSTLELGDSALYLCASNKDVAADTQYFGPGTRLTVL.

V and J are TRBV7-9 and TRBJ2-1; perhaps D is TRBD1 or TRBD2 (5 bases each). V was pared by 1 base and J by 7 bases, with 17 bases between. CDR3 length equals 16 residues. Looked up from germline, CDR1 is SEHNR and CDR2 is FQNEAQ (reference sequence). CDR3 in DNA: TGTGCCAGCAGCTTAGGTTCCCGGGGCCTCAATAATGAGCAGTTCTTC. Translated, it gives CASSLGSRGLNNEQFF. Using reference TRBV7-9 and TRBJ2-1 for the parts outside the CDR3, the full variable domain is DTGVSQNPRHKITKRGQNVTFRCDPISEHNRLYWYRQTLGQGPEFLTYFQNEAQLEKSRLLSDRFSAERPKGSFSTLEIQRTEQGDSAMYLCASSLGSRGLNNEQFFGPGTRLTVL.

The chain uses TRBV2 and TRBJ1-2, with unresolved D. This CDR3 contains 16 residues. Germline loops: CDR1 SNHLY, CDR2 FYNNEI. V gave up 7 bases and J gave up 1 base, with 19 bases separating them. This CDR3 reads CASTPWRRPDNYGYTF. CDR3 nucleotides: TGTGCCAGCACTCCCTGGAGGCGACCTGATAACTATGGCTACACCTTC.

This sequence joins TRBV6-5 and TRBJ2-1; 8 bases fit TRBD2. V shed 0 bases, J shed 7 bases, and the junction held 8 bases outside the gene matches. The CDR3 spans 16 residues. Germline V gene data show CDR1 as MNHEY and CDR2 as SVGAGI. The CDR3 here is CASSYSRVAGNNEQFF. In DNA, the CDR3 is TGTGCCAGCAGTTACTCGAGGGTAGCGGGAAATAATGAGCAGTTCTTC.

This clone appeared a few times. A read error may account for a junction end that differs from germline. The genes are TRBV6-5 and TRBJ2-7; 7 bases agree with TRBD1. CDR1 and CDR2 from the germline V gene are MNHEY and SVGAGI. This CDR3 contains 14 residues. CDR3 residues: CASSSPTDRAEAEF. The DNA of the CDR3 is TGTGCCAGCAGTTCCCCCACCGACAGGGCCGAAGCCGAATTC.

The J gene is TRBJ1-1, the V gene TRBV27; D may be TRBD1 (5 bases). V shed 7 bases and J shed 4 bases, with 7 bases lying between them. This CDR3 is built from 11 residues. Germline V gene sequence: CDR1 MNHEY, CDR2 SMNVEV (reference sequence). In nucleotides, the CDR3 is TGTGCCAGCAACGGGGGCACTGAAGCTTTCTTT. Protein: CASNGGTEAFF.

The genes are TRBV7-3 and TRBJ2-5, with D tentatively TRBD2 (7 bases). Matching the DNA end better, TRBJ2-7 makes the J call doubtful. The CDR3 has 14 amino acids. Germline V lookup: CDR1 SGHTA, CDR2 FQGTGA. The CDR3 region has the DNA TGTGCCAGCAGCTTGGGGGGGCCACCCTACGAGCAGTACTTC. Protein product: CASSLGGPPYEQYF.

The V and J genes are TRBV10-2 and TRBJ2-2, with 8 bases lining up with TRBD2. This CDR3 has 15 amino acids. Unmatched junction bases numbered 5, after V lost 2 bases and J lost 6 bases. CDR1 and CDR2 from the germline V gene are WSHSY and SAAADI. This CDR3 reads CASSERAGVAGELFF. In DNA, the CDR3 is TGCGCCAGCAGTGAGCGAGCGGGAGTCGCCGGGGAGCTGTTTTTT.

This clone showed up just once. The chain recombines TRBV5-1 with TRBJ2-7; 7 nucleotides line up with TRBD1. The CDR3 length is 16 residues. V shed 1 base and J 1 base; nucleotides not matched to a gene: 8. Germline CDR1 SGHRS, CDR2 YFSETQ. CDR3 region: CASSLQGRTGSYEQYF. The CDR3 DNA is TGCGCCAGCAGCTTGCAAGGCCGGACAGGTTCCTACGAGCAGTACTTC.

The chain links TRBV5-4 to TRBJ1-1; D uncertain. V was clipped by 2 bases and J by 2 bases, with 4 bases between them. Germline V lookup: CDR1 SGHNT, CDR2 YYREEE (reference sequence). The CDR3 is made up of 12 amino acids. DNA for the CDR3: TGTGCCAGCAGCTTTCCTAACACTGAAGCTTTCTTT. Protein: CASSFPNTEAFF.

V gene TRBV28 combines with J gene TRBJ1-6, with unresolved D. V gave up 4 bases and J gave up 7 bases, with 14 bases separating them. This CDR3 is 15 amino acids long. The V gene's germline CDR1 is MDHEN and CDR2 SYDVKM. As DNA, the CDR3 is TGTGCCAGCAGTTACTCGGGAGGGAGGAATTCACCCCTCCACTTT. It translates to CASSYSGGRNSPLHF.

The rearrangement links TRBV30 to TRBJ2-4; no clear D. Between the trimmed V and J ends, which lost 3 bases and 0 bases, there was a span of 18 bases. The CDR3 has 17 amino acids. CDR1 is GTSNPN and CDR2 is SVGIG in the germline V gene (reference sequence). For the CDR3, the DNA is TGTGCCTGGAGAGGCTCAGGAAGGGTTGGAGCCAAAAACATTCAGTACTTC. It is translated as CAWRGSGRVGAKNIQYF.

This clone was detected once. J is TRBJ2-2 and V is TRBV7-9; D is perhaps TRBD2 (6 bases). Trimming shortened V by 7 bases and J by 3 bases, and 12 bases separated the two germline ends. CDR1 and CDR2 from the germline V gene are SEHNR and FQNEAQ (reference sequence). The CDR3 sequence is 14 residues long. This chain's CDR3 is CASKGRDHTGELFF. CDR3 DNA sequence: TGTGCCAGCAAAGGGCGGGACCACACCGGGGAGCTGTTTTTT. The full variable domain, with the rest looked up from reference TRBV7-9 and TRBJ2-2, is DTGVSQNPRHKITKRGQNVTFRCDPISEHNRLYWYRQTLGQGPEFLTYFQNEAQLEKSRLLSDRFSAERPKGSFSTLEIQRTEQGDSAMYLCASKGRDHTGELFFGEGSRLTVL.

A single count supports this clone. This rearrangement joins TRBV7-9 to TRBJ1-1; D perhaps matches TRBD1 (5 bases). The CDR3 runs 14 residues. The ends were cut back, 5 bases at V and 7 bases at J, with 17 bases in the middle. CDR1 SEHNR and CDR2 FQNEAQ come from the germline V gene (reference sequence). The CDR3, as DNA: TGTGCCAGCAGCCTGGTCGGGGGGTCGCATGAAGCTTTCTTT. The encoded protein is CASSLVGGSHEAFF.

The chain carries TRBV5-6 and TRBJ2-5, with D hard to call. Deletions cut 0 bases from V and 8 bases from J, with 5 bases between. Looked up from germline, CDR1 is SGHDT and CDR2 is YYEEEE. This CDR3 contains 11 residues. The CDR3 spells CASSLEVTQYF. The CDR3 coding sequence is TGTGCCAGCAGCTTGGAGGTAACCCAGTACTTC.

This clone appeared once. V usage is TRBV10-3 and J usage is TRBJ2-1; 8 bases line up with TRBD2. CDR3 length: 16 amino acids. The V gene's germline CDR1 is ENHRY and CDR2 SYGVKD. V was clipped by 2 bases and J by 2 bases; unmatched bases: 5. CDR3 nucleotides: TGTGCCATCAGTGAGCCGACTAGCGACCCCTACAATGAGCAGTTCTTC. Its protein product is CAISEPTSDPYNEQFF.

The genes are TRBV28 and TRBJ2-2; 9 bases fit TRBD2. Germline V CDR1 and CDR2: MDHEN, SYDVKM. V was pared by 7 bases and J by 5 bases, with 8 bases of the junction left unmatched. The CDR3 has 15 residues. CDR3 in amino acids: CASILAGTRTGELFF. In nucleotides, the CDR3 is TGTGCCAGCATCCTAGCGGGAACGAGGACCGGGGAGCTGTTTTTT.

The chain recombines TRBV28 with TRBJ2-5; a weak D match, TRBD2 (6 bases). The V end lost 3 bases, the J end lost 3 bases, and 8 bases lay between the germline ends. The CDR3 length is 13 residues. CDR1 and CDR2 from the germline V gene are MDHEN and SYDVKM. The CDR3 region has the DNA TGTGCCAGCAGTTTTGGAGGGAAAGAGACCCAGTACTTC. Residues: CASSFGGKETQYF.

The rearrangement uses TRBV5-1 and TRBJ2-7; possibly TRBD1 for D (6 bases). Per germline, CDR1 SGHRS and CDR2 YFSETQ. Trimming removed 3 bases from V and 7 bases from J, with 23 bases in between. The CDR3 is 16 residues long. CDR3: CASSSAGQQVVREQYF. CDR3 sequence (DNA): TGCGCCAGCAGCTCCGCAGGACAGCAGGTTGTTCGGGAGCAGTACTTC.